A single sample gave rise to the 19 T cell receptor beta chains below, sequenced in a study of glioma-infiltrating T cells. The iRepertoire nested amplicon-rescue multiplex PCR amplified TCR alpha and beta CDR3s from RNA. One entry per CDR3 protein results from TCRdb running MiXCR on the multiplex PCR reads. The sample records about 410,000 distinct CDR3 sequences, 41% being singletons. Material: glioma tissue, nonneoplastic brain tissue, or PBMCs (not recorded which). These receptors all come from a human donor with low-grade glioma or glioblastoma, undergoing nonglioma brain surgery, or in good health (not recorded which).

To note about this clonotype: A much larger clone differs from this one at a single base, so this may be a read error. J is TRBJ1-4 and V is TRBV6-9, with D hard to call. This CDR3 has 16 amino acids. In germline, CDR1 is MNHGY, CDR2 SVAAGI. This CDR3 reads CASSSIGFGITEKPFF. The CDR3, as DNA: TGTGCCAGCAGTTCAATAGGGTTTGGGATAACTGAAAAACCGTTTTTT.

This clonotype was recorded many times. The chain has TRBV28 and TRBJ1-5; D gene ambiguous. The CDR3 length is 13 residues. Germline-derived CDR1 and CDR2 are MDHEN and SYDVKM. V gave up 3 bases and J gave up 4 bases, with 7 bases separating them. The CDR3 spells CASSLTPNQPQHF. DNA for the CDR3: TGTGCCAGCAGTTTGACCCCTAATCAGCCCCAGCATTTT.

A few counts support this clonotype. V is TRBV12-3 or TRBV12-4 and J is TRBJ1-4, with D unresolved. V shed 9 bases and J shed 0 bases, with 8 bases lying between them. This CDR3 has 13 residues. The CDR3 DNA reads TGTGCCAGTGCAGCCGCAACTAATGAAAAACTGTTTTTT. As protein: CASAAATNEKLFF.

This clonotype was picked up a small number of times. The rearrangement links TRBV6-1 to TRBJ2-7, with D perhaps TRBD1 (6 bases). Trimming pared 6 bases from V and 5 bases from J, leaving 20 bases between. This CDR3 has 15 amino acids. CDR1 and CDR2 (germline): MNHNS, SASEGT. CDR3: CASSPGTLFLDEQYF. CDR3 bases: TGTGCCAGCAGCCCCGGGACACTATTCCTGGACGAGCAGTACTTC.

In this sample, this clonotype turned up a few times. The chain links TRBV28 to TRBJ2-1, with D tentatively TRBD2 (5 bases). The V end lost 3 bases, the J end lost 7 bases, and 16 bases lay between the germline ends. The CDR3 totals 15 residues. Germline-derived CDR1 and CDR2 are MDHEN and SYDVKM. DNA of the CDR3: TGTGCCAGCAGTTTGCCGGAGGCAGGCCGAAATGAGCAGTTCTTC. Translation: CASSLPEAGRNEQFF.

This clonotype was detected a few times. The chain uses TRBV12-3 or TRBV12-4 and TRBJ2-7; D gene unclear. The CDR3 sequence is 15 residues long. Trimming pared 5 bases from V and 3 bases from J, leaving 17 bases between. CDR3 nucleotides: TGTGCCAGCAGTCCGAGACGGCTCCTATACTACGAGCAGTACTTC. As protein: CASSPRRLLYYEQYF.

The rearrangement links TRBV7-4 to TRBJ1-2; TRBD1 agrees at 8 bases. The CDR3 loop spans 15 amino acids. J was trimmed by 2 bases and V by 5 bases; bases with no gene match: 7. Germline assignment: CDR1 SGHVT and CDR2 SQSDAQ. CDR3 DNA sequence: TGTGCCAGCAGCGCGAGGCAGGGGGCCAACTATGGCTACACCTTC. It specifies CASSARQGANYGYTF.

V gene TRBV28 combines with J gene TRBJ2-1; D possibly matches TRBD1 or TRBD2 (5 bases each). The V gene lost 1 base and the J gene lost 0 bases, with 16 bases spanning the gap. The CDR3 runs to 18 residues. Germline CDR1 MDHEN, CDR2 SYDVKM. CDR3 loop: CASSLFFLRGRSYNEQFF. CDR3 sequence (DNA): TGTGCCAGCAGTTTATTCTTCCTTCGGGGACGCTCCTACAATGAGCAGTTCTTC.

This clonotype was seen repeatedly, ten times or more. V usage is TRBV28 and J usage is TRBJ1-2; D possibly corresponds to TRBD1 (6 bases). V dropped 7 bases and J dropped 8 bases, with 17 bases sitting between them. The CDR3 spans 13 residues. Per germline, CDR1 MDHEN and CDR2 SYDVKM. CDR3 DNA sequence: TGTGCCAGCACTAGGGACACCCTCGAGGGCTACACCTTC. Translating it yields CASTRDTLEGYTF.

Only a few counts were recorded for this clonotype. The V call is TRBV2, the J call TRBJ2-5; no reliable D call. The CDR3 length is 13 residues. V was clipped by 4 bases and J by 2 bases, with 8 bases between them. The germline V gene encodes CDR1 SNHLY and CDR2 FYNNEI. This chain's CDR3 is CASSGSQQETQYF. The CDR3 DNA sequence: TGTGCCAGCAGTGGTAGCCAGCAAGAGACCCAGTACTTC.

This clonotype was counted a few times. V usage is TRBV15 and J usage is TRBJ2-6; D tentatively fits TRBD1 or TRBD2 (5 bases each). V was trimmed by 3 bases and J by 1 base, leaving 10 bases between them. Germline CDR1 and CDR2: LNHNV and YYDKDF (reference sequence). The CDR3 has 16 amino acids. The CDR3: CATSSEEGSGANVLTF. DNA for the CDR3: TGTGCCACCAGCAGTGAAGAGGGGTCTGGGGCCAACGTCCTGACTTTC.

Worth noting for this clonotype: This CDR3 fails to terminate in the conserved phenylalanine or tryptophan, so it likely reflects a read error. The CDR3 is CASSFSRDTQYL. The CDR3 DNA reads TGTGCCAGCAGCTTTTCCCGAGATACGCAGTATCTT. The V call is TRBV11-1, the J call TRBJ2-3; D is ambiguous. Germline values: CDR1 SGHAT, CDR2 FQDESV (reference sequence). CDR3 length equals 12 residues. Trimming removed 3 bases from V and 5 bases from J, with 6 bases in between.

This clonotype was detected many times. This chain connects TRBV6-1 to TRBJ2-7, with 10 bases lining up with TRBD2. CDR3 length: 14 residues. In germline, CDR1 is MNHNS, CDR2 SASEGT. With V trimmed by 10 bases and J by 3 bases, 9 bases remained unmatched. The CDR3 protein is CATLRTSGVYEQYF. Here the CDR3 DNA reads TGTGCCACCCTCAGGACTAGCGGCGTCTACGAGCAGTACTTC.

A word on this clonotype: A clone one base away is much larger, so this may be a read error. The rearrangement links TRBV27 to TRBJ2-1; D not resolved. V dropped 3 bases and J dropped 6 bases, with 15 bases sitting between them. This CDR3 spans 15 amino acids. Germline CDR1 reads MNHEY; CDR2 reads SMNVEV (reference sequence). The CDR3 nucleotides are TGTGCCAGCAGTTTTTCGTCTTTGCCCTGCAATGAGCAGTTCTTC. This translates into CASSFSSLPCNEQFF.

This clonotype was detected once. CDR3 coding DNA: TGTGCCAGCAGCTTGCCAGGGGACAGGGAGCTGTTTTTT. It encodes CASSLPGDRELFF. The chain carries TRBV5-4 and TRBJ2-2; TRBD1 is a possible D gene (6 bases). V lost 1 base and J lost 9, with 10 bases in between. This CDR3 is built from 13 residues. Germline CDR1 and CDR2: SGHNT and YYREEE (reference sequence). Complete variable domain (other parts from reference TRBV5-4 and TRBJ2-2): ETGVTQSPTHLIKTRGQQVTLRCSSQSGHNTVSWYQQALGQGPQFIFQYYREEENGRGNFPPRFSGLQFPNYSSELNVNALELDDSALYLCASSLPGDRELFFGEGSRLTVL.

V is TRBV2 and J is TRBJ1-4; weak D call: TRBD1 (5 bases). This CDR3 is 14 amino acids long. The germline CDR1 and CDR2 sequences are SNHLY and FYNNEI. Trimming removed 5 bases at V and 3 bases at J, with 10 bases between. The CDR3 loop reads CASSWDRANEKLFF. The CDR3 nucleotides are TGTGCCAGCAGTTGGGACCGCGCTAATGAAAAACTGTTTTTT. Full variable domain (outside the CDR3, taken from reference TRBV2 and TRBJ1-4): EPEVTQTPSHQVTQMGQEVILRCVPISNHLYFYWYRQILGQKVEFLVSFYNNEISEKSEIFDDQFSVERPDGSNFTLKIRSTKLEDSAMYFCASSWDRANEKLFFGSGTQLSVL.

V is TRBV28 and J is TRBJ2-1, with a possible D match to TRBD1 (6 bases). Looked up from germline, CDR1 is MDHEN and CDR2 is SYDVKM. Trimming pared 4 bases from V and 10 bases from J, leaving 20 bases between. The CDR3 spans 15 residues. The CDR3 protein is CASSSLDRLAYEQFF. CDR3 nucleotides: TGTGCCAGCAGTTCCCTAGACAGGCTCGCCTACGAGCAGTTCTTC.

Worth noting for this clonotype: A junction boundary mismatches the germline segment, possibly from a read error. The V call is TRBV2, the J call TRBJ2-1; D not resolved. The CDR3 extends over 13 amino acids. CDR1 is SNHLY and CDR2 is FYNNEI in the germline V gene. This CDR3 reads CASKIRSSYEQLF. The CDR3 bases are TGTGCCAGCAAAATTCGGAGCTCCTACGAGCAGCTCTTC.

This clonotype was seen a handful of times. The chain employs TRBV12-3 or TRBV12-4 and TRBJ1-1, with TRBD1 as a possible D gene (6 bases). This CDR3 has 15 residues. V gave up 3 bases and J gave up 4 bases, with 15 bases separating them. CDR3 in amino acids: CASSFWGARATEAFF. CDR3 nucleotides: TGTGCCAGCAGTTTTTGGGGGGCTCGGGCCACTGAAGCTTTCTTT.